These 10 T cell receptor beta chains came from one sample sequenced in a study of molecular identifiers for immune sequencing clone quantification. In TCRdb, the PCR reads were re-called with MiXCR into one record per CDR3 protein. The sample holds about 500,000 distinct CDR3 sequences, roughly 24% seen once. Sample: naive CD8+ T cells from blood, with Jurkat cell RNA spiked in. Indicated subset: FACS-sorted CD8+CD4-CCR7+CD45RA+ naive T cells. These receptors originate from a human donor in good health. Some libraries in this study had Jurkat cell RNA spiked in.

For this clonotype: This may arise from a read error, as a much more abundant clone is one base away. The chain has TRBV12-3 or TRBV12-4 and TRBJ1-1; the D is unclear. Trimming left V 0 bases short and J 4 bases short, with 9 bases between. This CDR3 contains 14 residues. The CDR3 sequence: CASSLAVGCTEAFF. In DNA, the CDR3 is TGTGCCAGCAGTTTAGCGGTGGGTTGCACTGAAGCTTTCTTT.

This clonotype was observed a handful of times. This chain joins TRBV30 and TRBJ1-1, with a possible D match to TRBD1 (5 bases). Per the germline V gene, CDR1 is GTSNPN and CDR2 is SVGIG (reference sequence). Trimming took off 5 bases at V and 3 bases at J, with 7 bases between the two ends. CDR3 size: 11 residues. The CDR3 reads CAWQGYTEAFF. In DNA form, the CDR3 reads TGTGCCTGGCAGGGCTACACTGAAGCTTTCTTT. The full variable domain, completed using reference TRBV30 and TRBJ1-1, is SQTIHQWPATLVQPVGSPLSLECTVEGTSNPNLYWYRQAAGRGLQLLFYSVGIGQISSEVPQNLSASRPQDRQFILSSKKLLLSDSGFYLCAWQGYTEAFFGQGTRLTVV.

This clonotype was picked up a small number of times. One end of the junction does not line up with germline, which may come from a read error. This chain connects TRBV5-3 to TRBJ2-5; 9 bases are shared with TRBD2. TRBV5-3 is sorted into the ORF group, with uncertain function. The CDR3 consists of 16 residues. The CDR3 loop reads CASSLFLAGAQETQYF. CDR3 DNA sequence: TGTGCCAGCAGCTTGTTTTTAGCGGGGGCCCAAGAGACCCAGTACTTC.

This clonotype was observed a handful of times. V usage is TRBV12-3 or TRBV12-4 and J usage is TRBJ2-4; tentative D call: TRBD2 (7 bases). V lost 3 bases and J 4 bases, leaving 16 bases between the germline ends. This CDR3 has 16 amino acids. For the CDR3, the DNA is TGTGCCAGCAGTTTTAGTGGGGGGCGGGGGAAAAACATTCAGTACTTC. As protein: CASSFSGGRGKNIQYF.

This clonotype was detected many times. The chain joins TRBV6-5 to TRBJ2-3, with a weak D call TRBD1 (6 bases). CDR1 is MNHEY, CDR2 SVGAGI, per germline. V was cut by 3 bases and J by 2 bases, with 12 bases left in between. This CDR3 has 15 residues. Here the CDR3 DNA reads TGTGCCAGCAGTTATCGGGCAGGGGCCACAGATACGCAGTATTTT. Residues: CASSYRAGATDTQYF.

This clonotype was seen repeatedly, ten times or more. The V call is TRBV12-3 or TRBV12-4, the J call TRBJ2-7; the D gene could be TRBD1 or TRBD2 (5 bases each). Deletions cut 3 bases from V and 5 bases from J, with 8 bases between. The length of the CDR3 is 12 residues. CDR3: CASSFGAHEQYF. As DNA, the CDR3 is TGTGCCAGCAGTTTCGGGGCCCACGAGCAGTACTTC.

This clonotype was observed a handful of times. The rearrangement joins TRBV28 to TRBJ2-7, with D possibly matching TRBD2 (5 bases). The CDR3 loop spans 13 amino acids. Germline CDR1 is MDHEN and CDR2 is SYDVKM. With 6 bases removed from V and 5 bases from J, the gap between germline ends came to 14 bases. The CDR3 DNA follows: TGTGCCAGCAGCTCGGGAACTCTCGACGAGCAGTACTTC. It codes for CASSSGTLDEQYF.

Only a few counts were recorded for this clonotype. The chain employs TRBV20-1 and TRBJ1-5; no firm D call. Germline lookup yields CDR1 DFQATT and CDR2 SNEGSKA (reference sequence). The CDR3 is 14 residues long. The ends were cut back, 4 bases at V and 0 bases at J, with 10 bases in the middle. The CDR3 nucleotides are TGCAGTGCTACGGTAGCTTATAGCAATCAGCCCCAGCATTTT. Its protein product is CSATVAYSNQPQHF.

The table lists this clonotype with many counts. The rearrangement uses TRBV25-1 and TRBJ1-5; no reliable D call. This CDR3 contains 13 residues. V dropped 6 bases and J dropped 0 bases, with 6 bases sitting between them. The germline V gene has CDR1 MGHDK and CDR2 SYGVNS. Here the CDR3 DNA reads TGTGCCAGCAGGGGAAATAGCAATCAGCCCCAGCATTTT. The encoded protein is CASRGNSNQPQHF.

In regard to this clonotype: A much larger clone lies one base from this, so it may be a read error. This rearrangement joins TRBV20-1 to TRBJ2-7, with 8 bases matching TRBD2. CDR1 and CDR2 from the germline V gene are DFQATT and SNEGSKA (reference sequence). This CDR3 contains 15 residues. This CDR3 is CSARRLAGHSNEQYF. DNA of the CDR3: TGCAGTGCTAGGCGGCTAGCGGGCCACTCCAACGAGCAGTACTTC.